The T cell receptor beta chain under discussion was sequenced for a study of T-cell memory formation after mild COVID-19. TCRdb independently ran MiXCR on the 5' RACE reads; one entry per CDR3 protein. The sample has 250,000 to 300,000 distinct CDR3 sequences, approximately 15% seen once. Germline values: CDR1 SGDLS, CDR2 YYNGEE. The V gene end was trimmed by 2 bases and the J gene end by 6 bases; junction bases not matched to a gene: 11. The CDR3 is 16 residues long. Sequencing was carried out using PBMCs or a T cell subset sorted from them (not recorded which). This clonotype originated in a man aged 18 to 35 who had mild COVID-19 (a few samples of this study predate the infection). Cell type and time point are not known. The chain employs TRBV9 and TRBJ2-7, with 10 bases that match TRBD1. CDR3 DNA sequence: TGTGCCAGCAGCGTGGTGGGTGACAGGGGGCTCTCCGAGCAGTACTTC. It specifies CASSVVGDRGLSEQYF.